This TCR beta chain appears in the sequencing data of a study of CD8+ T cells in alopecia areata. Findings and limits, study-wide: Resident alphabeta T cells of normal skin are also sequenced in scalp samples.

Extraction of RNA preceded its reverse transcription into cDNA, which served as the sequencing template. Only in-frame clones appear in the TCRdb table, and some are missing; sequencing was by immunoSEQ multiplex PCR. The sample shows roughly 65,000 clones, about 44% of them seen only once. Many counts were recorded for this clone. Its antigen is currently unknown. The sequenced sample was CD8+ T cells sorted from blood, obtained at week 0. The source is a human donor with alopecia areata.

The CDR3 DNA reads TGTGCCAGCAACGACGGGACAGGAATATATGAGCAGTACTTC. Protein: CASNDGTGIYEQYF. J is TRBJ2-7 and V is TRBV28; 8 positions match TRBD1. The J segment lost 7 bases and the V segment lost 7 bases, leaving 12 bases of the junction unmatched. Germline V CDR1 and CDR2: MDHEN, SYDVKM. CDR3 size: 14 residues.